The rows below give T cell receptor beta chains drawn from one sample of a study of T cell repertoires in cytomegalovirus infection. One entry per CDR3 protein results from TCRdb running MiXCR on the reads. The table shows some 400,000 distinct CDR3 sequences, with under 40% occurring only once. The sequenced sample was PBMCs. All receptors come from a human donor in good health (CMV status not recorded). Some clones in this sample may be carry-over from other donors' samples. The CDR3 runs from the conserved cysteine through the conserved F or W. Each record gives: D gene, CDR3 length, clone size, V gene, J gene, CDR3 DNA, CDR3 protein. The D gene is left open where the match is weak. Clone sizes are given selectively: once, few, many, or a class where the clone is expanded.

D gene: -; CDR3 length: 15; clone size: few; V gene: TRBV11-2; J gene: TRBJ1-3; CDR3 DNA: TGTGCCAGCAGCGACAGGAGGGTTTCTGGAAACACCATATATTTT; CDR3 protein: CASSDRRVSGNTIYF
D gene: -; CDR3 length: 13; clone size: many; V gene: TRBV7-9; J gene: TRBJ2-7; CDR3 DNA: TGTGCCAGCAGCCCCGGACGGACCTACGAGCAGTACTTC; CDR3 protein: CASSPGRTYEQYF
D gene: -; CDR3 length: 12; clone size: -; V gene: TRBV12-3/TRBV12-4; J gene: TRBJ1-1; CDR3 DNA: TGTGCCAGCAGTTGGGGATCCACTGAAGCTTTCTTT; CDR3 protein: CASSWGSTEAFF
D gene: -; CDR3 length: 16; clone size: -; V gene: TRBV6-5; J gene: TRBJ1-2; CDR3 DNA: TGTGCCAGCAGTTACTCGGGCAGGGGCTTGGGCTATGGCTACACCTTC; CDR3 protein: CASSYSGRGLGYGYTF
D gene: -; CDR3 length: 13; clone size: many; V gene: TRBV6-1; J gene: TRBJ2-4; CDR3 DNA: TGTGCCAGCAGTTTGGGGGCCAAAAACATTCAGTACTTC; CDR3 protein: CASSLGAKNIQYF
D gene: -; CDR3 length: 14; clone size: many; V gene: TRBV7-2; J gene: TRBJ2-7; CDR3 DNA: TGTGCCAGCAGCACTAGCGTGGGGGCGCGGGAGCAGTACTTC; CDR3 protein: CASSTSVGAREQYF
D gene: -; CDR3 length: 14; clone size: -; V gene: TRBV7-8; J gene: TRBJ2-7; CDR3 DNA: TGTGCCAGCAGCCAGGGAGAGGGGGCCTACGAGCAGTACTTC; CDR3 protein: CASSQGEGAYEQYF
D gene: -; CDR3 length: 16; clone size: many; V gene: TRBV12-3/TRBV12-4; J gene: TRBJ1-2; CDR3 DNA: TGTGCCAGCAGTCCCGGTCCTCAGGGACTTAACTATGGCTACACCTTC; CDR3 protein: CASSPGPQGLNYGYTF
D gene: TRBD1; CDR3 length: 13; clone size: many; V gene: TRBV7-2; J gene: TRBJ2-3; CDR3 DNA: TGTGCCAGCAGCAAACAGGGGGCAGATACGCAGTATTTT; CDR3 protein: CASSKQGADTQYF
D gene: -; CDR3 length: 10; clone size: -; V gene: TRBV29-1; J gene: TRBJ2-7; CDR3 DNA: TGCAGCGTTGGGGGTAGCGAGCAGTACTTC; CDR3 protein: CSVGGSEQYF
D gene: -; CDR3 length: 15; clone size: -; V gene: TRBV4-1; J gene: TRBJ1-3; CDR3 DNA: TGCGCCAGCAGCCAAGATACAGGGCCTGGAAACACCATATATTTT; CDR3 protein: CASSQDTGPGNTIYF
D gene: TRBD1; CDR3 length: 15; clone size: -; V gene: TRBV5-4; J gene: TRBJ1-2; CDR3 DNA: TGTGCCAGCAGCCCGGGACAGACGACCGTTTACGGCTACACCTTC; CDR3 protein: CASSPGQTTVYGYTF
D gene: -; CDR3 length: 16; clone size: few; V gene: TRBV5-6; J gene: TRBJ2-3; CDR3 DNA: TGTGCCAGCAGCTTCGGACTAGACAGGGACACAGATACGCAGTATTTT; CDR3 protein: CASSFGLDRDTDTQYF
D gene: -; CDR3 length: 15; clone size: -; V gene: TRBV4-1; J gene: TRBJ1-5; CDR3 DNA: TGCGCCAGCAGCCAAGATTGGGGGGATCGTCAGCCCCAGCATTTT; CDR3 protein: CASSQDWGDRQPQHF
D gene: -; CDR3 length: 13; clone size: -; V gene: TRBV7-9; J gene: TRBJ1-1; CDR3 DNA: TGTGCCAGCAGCTTGGACTTCCTGCCTGAAGCTTTCTTT; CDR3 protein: CASSLDFLPEAFF
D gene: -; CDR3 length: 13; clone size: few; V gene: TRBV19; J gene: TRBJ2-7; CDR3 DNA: TGTGCCAGTAGTATCCGCCGTGACTACGAGCAGTACTTC; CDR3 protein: CASSIRRDYEQYF
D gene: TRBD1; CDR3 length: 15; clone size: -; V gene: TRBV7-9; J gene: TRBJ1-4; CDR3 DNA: TGTGCCAGCAGCTTGGACAGGGGGGCGAATGAAAAACTGTTTTTT; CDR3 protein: CASSLDRGANEKLFF
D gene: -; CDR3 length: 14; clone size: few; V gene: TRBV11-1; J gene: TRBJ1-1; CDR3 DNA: TGTGCCAGCAGCTTAGTAGGGGGAAGCACTGAAGCTTTCTTT; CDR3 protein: CASSLVGGSTEAFF
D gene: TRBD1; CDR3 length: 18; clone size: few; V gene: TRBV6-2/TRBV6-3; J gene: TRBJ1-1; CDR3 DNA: TGTGCCAGCAGTTCCTGGACAGGGCGGAGAGGTGCATCCACTGAAGCTTTCTTT; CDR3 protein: CASSSWTGRRGASTEAFF
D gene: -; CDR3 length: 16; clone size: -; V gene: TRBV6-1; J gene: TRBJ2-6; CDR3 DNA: TGTGCCAGCAGTGAGGGGTCAGGGGTTGGGGCCAACGTCCTGACTTTC; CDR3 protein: CASSEGSGVGANVLTF
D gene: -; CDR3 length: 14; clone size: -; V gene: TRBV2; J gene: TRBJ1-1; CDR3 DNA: TGTGCCAGCAGTGATTATCCGGGGTGGACTGAAGCTTTCTTT; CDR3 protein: CASSDYPGWTEAFF
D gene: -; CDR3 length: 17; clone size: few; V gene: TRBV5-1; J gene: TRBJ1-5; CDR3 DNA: TGCGCCAGCAGCGACTATCCGAGGGGCCGTGATATAGGGGCCCAGCATTTT; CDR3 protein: CASSDYPRGRDIGAQHF
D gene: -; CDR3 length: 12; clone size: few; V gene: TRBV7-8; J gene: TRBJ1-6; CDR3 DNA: TGTGCCAGCAGCTTAGAAGTCGGGGCCCTCCACTTT; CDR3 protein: CASSLEVGALHF
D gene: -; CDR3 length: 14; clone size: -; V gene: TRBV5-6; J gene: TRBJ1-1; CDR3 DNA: TGTGCCAGCAGCTTGAAAGGGGGGAGGGCTGAAGCTTTCTTT; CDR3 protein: CASSLKGGRAEAFF
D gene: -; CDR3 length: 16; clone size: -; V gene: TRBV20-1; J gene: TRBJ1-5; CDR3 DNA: TGCAGTGCTAGACCCAAAGCCGGACAGTACAATAAGCCCCAGCATTTT; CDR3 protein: CSARPKAGQYNKPQHF